This record covers a single T cell receptor (beta chain). This specimen comes from a study of blood T cell repertoires in COVID-19. Overall study: In each case, the material was cDNA or gDNA derived from T cells, B-cell-depleted T cells, or PBMCs.

This CDR3 has 15 amino acids. V dropped 9 bases and J dropped 3; count of bases not matched to a gene: 8. Germline CDR1 reads MDHEN; CDR2 reads SYDVKM. Authors' processing steps: Reference gene primer amplification yielded estimated nucleated cell counts. Measured with immunoSEQ multiplex PCR; TCRdb has only the in-frame clones, and not every one. V, J and clone size are taken as reported in that table, and D and trimming were inferred from the DNA itself. The sample holds 200,000 to 250,000 clones; around four fifths are singletons and the top ten take approximately 5%. Enrolled through a virtual design, the participants were between 18 and 89 years of age and came from under 30 US areas. Each exposed participant met a COVID-19 case in the 2 weeks preceding study entry.

The rearrangement links TRBV28 to TRBJ2-2, with TRBD2 identical over 9 bases. The sequence came from a woman aged 45-60 years who had been exposed to COVID-19. The material sequenced was PBMCs or T cells enriched from blood (not recorded which). Here the CDR3 DNA reads TGTGCCAGTAAACGCGGGGGGGCGTACACCGGGGAGCTGTTTTTT. Protein: CASKRGGAYTGELFF.